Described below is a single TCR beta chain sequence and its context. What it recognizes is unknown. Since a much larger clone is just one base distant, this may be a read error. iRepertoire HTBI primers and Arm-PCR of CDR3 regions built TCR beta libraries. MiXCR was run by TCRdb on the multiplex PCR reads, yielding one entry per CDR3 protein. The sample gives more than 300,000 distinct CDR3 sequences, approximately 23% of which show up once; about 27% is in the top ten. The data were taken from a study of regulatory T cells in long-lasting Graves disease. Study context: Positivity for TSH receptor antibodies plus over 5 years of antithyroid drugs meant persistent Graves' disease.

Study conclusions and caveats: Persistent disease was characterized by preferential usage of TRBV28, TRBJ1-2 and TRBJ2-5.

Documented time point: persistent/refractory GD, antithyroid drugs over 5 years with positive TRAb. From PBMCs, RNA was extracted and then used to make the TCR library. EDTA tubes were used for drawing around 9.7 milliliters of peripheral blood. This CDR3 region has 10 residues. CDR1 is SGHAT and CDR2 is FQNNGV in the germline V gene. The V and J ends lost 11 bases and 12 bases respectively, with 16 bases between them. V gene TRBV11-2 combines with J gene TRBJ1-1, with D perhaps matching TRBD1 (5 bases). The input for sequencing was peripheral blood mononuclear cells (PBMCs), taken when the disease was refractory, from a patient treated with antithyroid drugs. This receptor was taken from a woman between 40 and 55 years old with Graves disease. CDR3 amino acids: CAGDRGETFF. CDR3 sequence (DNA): TGTGCCGGCGACCGGGGCGAAACTTTCTTT.